These 9 T cell receptor beta chains share one sample of origin, sequenced in a study of shared clonotypes between healthy human individuals. Profiling relied on immunoSEQ multiplex PCR, and the TCRdb table lists in-frame clones only, not all of them. The table has some 1,900,000 clones, roughly 94% seen once; the top ten hold around 1.2%. Naive CD8 cells were CD45RO-negative, positively selected for CCR7, excluding terminally differentiated effector memory CD45RA+ cells. Sample: naive CD8+ T cells sorted from blood. The receptors derive from a man aged 18 to 29 in good health.

This clone was seen once. The chain has TRBV2 and TRBJ1-1, with a tentative D call TRBD1 (5 bases). V lost 6 bases to trimming and J lost 1 base, with 12 bases between them. The germline gives CDR1 SNHLY, CDR2 FYNNEI. The CDR3 length is 14 residues. The CDR3 DNA reads TGTGCCAGCAGGGGGGGTGGTCCGAACACTGAAGCTTTCTTT. This gives the protein CASRGGGPNTEAFF.

This clone was seen once. V gene TRBV7-9 combines with J gene TRBJ2-7, with no clear D. The CDR3 is 14 residues long. Germline-derived CDR1 and CDR2 are SEHNR and FQNEAQ (reference sequence). Deletions cut 5 bases from V and 5 bases from J, with 16 bases between. In DNA, the CDR3 is TGTGCCAGCAGCATAAGTGAAACCCCTAACGAGCAGTACTTC. Translated, it gives CASSISETPNEQYF.

Worth noting for this clone: The same CDR3 is also encoded by other DNA sequences in this sample. The rearrangement links TRBV9 to TRBJ1-1, with D possibly being TRBD1 (5 bases). Germline V lookup: CDR1 SGDLS, CDR2 YYNGEE. This CDR3 is 13 amino acids long. Trimming pared 0 bases from V and 8 bases from J, leaving 11 bases between. The CDR3 reads CASSVVEGSEAFF. The DNA for the CDR3 is TGTGCCAGCAGCGTAGTGGAGGGGTCGGAAGCTTTCTTT.

The V call is TRBV29-1, the J call TRBJ2-1; perhaps TRBD2 as D (6 bases). The CDR3 length is 15 residues. The ends were cut back, 7 bases at V and 2 bases at J, with 18 bases in the middle. Germline lookup yields CDR1 SQVTM and CDR2 ANQGSEA. This CDR3 is CSASSREVAYNEQFF. CDR3 sequence (DNA): TGCAGCGCCAGTTCTAGGGAGGTTGCCTACAATGAGCAGTTCTTC.

The genes are TRBV21-1 and TRBJ1-1; the table assigns TRBD1, which was not confirmed against the DNA. TRBV21-1 is shown as a pseudogene. The length of the CDR3 is 15 residues. CDR3 nucleotide sequence: TGTGCCAGCAGCAGCGTATATGGGACAGGGACTGAAGCTTTCTTT. Protein: CASSSVYGTGTEAFF.

Only one count was recorded for this clone. The chain is built from TRBV7-9 and TRBJ1-3; 7 bases are a match to TRBD1. Trimming took 5 bases from V and 5 from J; bases not matched to a gene: 9. This CDR3 has 15 amino acids. Germline V lookup: CDR1 SEHNR, CDR2 FQNEAQ (reference sequence). In DNA, the CDR3 is TGTGCCAGCAGCCCCCGACAGGGAGTAAGAAACACCATATATTTT. As protein: CASSPRQGVRNTIYF.

The chain is built from TRBV4-3 and TRBJ2-7; D remains unclear. Germline loops: CDR1 LGHNA, CDR2 YSLEER. Trimming removed 0 bases at V and 2 bases at J, with 8 bases between. CDR3 length equals 14 residues. The CDR3, as DNA: TGCGCCAGCAGCCAAGAGGTCGTAACCTACGAGCAGTACTTC. It specifies CASSQEVVTYEQYF.

The CDR3 region is CASSDRGRTGQGYYEQYF. The CDR3 DNA follows: TGTGCCAGCAGTGACAGGGGAAGAACGGGCCAGGGGTACTACGAGCAGTACTTC. The chain is built from TRBV25-1 and TRBJ2-7, with a possible D match to TRBD1 (6 bases). CDR1 and CDR2 (germline): MGHDK, SYGVNS. CDR3 length equals 18 residues. The V end lost 3 bases, the J end lost 3 bases, and 24 bases lay between the germline ends.

The rearrangement joins TRBV7-9 to TRBJ1-3; no reliable D call. Trimming removed 2 bases at V and 7 bases at J, with 18 bases between. Germline V gives CDR1 SEHNR, CDR2 FQNEAQ (reference sequence). CDR3 length: 16 amino acids. CDR3 residues: CASSLYSASRWNTIYF. CDR3 DNA sequence: TGTGCCAGCAGCTTATACTCCGCCAGCCGGTGGAACACCATATATTTT.